These T cell receptor beta chains were read from a single sample in a study of blood T cell repertoires in COVID-19. The method was immunoSEQ multiplex PCR; TCRdb's version includes in-frame clones alone and lacks a portion of them. In the table there are roughly 250,000 clones, more than 85% of which are singletons. The sample comprised PBMCs or T cells enriched from blood (not recorded which). The receptors derive from a woman aged 45-65 years who had recovered from COVID-19. Each CDR3 is given with its conserved first and last residue. Fields, in order: V gene, J gene, D gene, clone size, CDR3 DNA, CDR3 protein. The D gene is left open where the match is weak. Expanded clones are given a class, and other clones once, few, many or no size at all.

V: TRBV7-8; J: TRBJ2-2; D: -; size: -; DNA: TGTGCCAGCAGCCTTCTAGACAGATACACCGGGGAGCTGTTTTTT; CDR3: CASSLLDRYTGELFF
V: TRBV6-2/TRBV6-3; J: TRBJ2-7; D: -; size: -; DNA: TGTGCCAGCAGTTACGAAGCCCTACCTTCCTACGAGCAGTACTTC; CDR3: CASSYEALPSYEQYF
V: TRBV5-4; J: TRBJ2-7; D: -; size: -; DNA: TGTGCCAGCAGCTCGCGACAGCACTCCTACGAGCAGTACTTC; CDR3: CASSSRQHSYEQYF
V: TRBV21-1; J: TRBJ2-3; D: -; size: once; DNA: TGTGCCAGCAGCAACGGGACTAGCGGGTGCACAGATACGCAGTATTTT; CDR3: CASSNGTSGCTDTQYF
V: TRBV3-1/TRBV3-2; J: TRBJ1-2; D: TRBD1; size: few; DNA: TGTGCCAGCAGCCCCTTCTCGACAGGGGGACGTGGCTACACCTTC; CDR3: CASSPFSTGGRGYTF
V: TRBV18; J: TRBJ2-1; D: -; size: -; DNA: TGTGCCAGCTCACTAAACAGGGCCAGCGATGAGCAGTTCTTC; CDR3: CASSLNRASDEQFF
V: TRBV28; J: TRBJ2-3; D: -; size: -; DNA: TGTGCCAGCAGTTCTGATGCGGAGCCCTTGTTCACAGATACGCAGTATTTT; CDR3: CASSSDAEPLFTDTQYF
V: TRBV6-5; J: TRBJ1-1; D: -; size: large; DNA: TGTGCCAGCAGCCATAGGACAGAGAACACTGAAGCTTTCTTT; CDR3: CASSHRTENTEAFF
V: TRBV9; J: TRBJ2-2; D: TRBD2; size: -; DNA: TGTGCCAGCAGCCGTAGCGGGAGTGTCGCCGGGGAGCTGTTTTTT; CDR3: CASSRSGSVAGELFF
V: TRBV4-1; J: TRBJ2-6; D: -; size: -; DNA: TGCGCCAGCAGCCAAACCAGGGGCTCTGGGGCCAACGTCCTGACTTTC; CDR3: CASSQTRGSGANVLTF